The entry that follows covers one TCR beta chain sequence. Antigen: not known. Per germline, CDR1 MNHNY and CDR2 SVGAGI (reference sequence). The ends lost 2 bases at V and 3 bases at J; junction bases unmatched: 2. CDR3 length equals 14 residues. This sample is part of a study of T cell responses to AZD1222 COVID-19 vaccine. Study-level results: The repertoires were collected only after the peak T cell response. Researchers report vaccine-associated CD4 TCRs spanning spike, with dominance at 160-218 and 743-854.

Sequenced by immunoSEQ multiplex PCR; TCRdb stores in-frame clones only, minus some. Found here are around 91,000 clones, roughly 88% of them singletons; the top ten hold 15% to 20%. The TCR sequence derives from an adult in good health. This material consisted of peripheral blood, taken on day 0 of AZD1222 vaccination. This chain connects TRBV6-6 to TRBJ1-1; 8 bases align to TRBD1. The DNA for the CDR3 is TGTGCCAGCAGTTACCCGACAGGGGACACTGAAGCTTTCTTT. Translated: CASSYPTGDTEAFF.